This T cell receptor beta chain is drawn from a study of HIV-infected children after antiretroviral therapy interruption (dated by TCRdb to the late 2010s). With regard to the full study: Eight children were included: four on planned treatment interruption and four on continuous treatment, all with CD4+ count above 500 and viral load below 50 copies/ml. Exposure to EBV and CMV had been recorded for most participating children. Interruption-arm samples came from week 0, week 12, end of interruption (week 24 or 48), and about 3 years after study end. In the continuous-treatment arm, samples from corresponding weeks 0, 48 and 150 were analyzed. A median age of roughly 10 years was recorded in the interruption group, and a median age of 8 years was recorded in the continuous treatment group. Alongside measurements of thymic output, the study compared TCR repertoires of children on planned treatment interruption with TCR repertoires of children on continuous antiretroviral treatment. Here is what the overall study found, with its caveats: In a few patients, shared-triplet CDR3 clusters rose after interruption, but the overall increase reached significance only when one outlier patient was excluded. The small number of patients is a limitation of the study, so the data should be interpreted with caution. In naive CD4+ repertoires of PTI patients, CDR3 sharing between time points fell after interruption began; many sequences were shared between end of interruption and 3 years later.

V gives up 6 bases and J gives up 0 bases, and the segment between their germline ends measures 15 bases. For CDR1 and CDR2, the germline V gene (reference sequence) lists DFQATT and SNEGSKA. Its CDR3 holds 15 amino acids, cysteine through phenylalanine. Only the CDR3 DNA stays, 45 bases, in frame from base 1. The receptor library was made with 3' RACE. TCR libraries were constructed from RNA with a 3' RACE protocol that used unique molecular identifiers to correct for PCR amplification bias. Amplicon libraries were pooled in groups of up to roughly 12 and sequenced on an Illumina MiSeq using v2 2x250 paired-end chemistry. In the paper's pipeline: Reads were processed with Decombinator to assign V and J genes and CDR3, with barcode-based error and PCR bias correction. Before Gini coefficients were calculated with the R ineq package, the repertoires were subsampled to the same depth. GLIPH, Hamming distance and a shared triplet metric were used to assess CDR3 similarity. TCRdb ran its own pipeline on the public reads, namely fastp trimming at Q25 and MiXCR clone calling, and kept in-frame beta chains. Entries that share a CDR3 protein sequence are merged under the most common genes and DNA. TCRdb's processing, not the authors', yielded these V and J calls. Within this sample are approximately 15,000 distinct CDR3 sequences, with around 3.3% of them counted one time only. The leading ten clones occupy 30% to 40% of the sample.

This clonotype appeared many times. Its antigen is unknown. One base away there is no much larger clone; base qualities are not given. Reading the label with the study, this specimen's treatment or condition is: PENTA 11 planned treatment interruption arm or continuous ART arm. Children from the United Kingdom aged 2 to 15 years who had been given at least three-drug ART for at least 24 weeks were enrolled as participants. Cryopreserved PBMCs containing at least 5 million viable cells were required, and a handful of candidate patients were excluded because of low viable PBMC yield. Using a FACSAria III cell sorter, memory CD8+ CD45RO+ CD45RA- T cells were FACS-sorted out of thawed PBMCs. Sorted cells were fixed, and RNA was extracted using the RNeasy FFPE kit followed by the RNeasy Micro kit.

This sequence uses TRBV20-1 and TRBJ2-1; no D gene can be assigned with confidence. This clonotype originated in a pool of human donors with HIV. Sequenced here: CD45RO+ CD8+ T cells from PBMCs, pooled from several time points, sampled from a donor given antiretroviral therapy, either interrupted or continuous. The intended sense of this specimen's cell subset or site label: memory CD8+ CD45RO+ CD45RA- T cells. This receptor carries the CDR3 CSASPPSDSYNEQFF. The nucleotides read TGCAGTGCCAGCCCCCCGTCAGACTCCTACAATGAGCAGTTCTTC.